This TCR beta chain was obtained from a study of blood T cell repertoires in COVID-19. Study in general: Nucleic acid was either cDNA or gDNA, and it came from T cells, B-cell-depleted T cells, or PBMCs.

With V trimmed by 3 bases and J by 12 bases, 9 bases remained unmatched. Germline V lookup: CDR1 KGHSH, CDR2 LQKENI. This CDR3 region has 14 residues. In the study's own analysis: Amplification from reference gene primers served as the basis for estimated nucleated cell counts. Some clones are missing from TCRdb's copy, which holds only in-frame ones; the method was immunoSEQ multiplex PCR. For V, J and clone size, that table is used; D and trimming come from the DNA. This table has about 260,000 clones, 88% appearing once. The sequence came from a man aged 60 to 75 who had recovered from COVID-19. Source material: peripheral blood. The chain combines TRBV18 with TRBJ2-1; TRBD1 matches 9 bases. The CDR3 region is CASSPGTGSIGQFF. The CDR3 coding sequence is TGTGCCAGCTCACCCGGGACAGGGAGCATCGGGCAGTTCTTC.